These 23 T cell receptor beta chains came from one sample sequenced in a study of blood T cell repertoires in COVID-19. Profiled with immunoSEQ multiplex PCR; TCRdb holds only in-frame clones, not every one. The table includes some 190,000 clones, around 76% detected once. Material: PBMCs or T cells enriched from blood (not recorded which). The source is a woman aged 50 to 60 with acute COVID-19.

This clone has only a few counts. Other nucleotide sequences in the sample specify the same CDR3. The rearrangement uses TRBV9 and TRBJ1-1, with D hard to call. The V gene's germline CDR1 is SGDLS and CDR2 YYNGEE. This CDR3 comprises 13 residues. V lost 0 bases and J lost 0, with 3 bases in between. The DNA of the CDR3 is TGTGCCAGCAGCGTAGCCGTGAACACTGAAGCTTTCTTT. Its protein is CASSVAVNTEAFF.

V and J are TRBV5-4 and TRBJ2-3, with D perhaps TRBD1 (6 bases). The V gene's germline CDR1 is SGHNT and CDR2 YYREEE (reference sequence). This CDR3 region has 17 residues. Trimming shortened V by 4 bases and J by 2 bases, and 20 bases separated the two germline ends. CDR3 residues: CASSPFSGVGATDTQYF. The CDR3 DNA sequence: TGTGCCAGCAGCCCCTTTTCAGGGGTTGGGGCCACAGATACGCAGTATTTT.

The chain joins TRBV5-1 to TRBJ2-1; 7 nucleotides line up with TRBD2. Germline V gene data show CDR1 as SGHRS and CDR2 as YFSETQ. J was trimmed by 7 bases and V by 3 bases; bases with no gene match: 13. The CDR3 has 16 amino acids. The CDR3 nucleotides are TGCGCCAGCAGCTGGGAAAGCGGCCGCGGGGGTAATGAGCAGTTCTTC. Translating it yields CASSWESGRGGNEQFF. Based on the CDR3 plus reference TRBV5-1 and TRBJ2-1, the full variable domain is KAGVTQTPRYLIKTRGQQVTLSCSPISGHRSVSWYQQTPGQGLQFLFEYFSETQRNKGNFPGRFSGRQFSNSRSEMNVSTLELGDSALYLCASSWESGRGGNEQFFGPGTRLTVL.

This rearrangement joins TRBV7-2 to TRBJ2-3; 9 positions agree with TRBD1. Germline trimming cut 6 bases from V and 5 bases from J; bases unmatched to any gene: 6. The CDR3 is 14 amino acids. Germline lookup yields CDR1 SGHTA and CDR2 FQGNSA. The CDR3 protein is CASRPQGAVDTQYF. The DNA of the CDR3 is TGTGCCAGCAGGCCACAGGGGGCTGTAGATACGCAGTATTTT.

This clone was detected only a few times. The rearrangement links TRBV28 to TRBJ1-1; D ambiguous. This CDR3 contains 13 residues. CDR1 is MDHEN, CDR2 SYDVKM, per germline. With 3 bases removed from V and 5 bases from J, the gap between germline ends came to 10 bases. The CDR3 loop reads CASSFSLLTEAFF. The CDR3 bases are TGTGCCAGCAGTTTTTCCCTGTTAACTGAAGCTTTCTTT. Full variable domain (rest looked up from reference TRBV28 and TRBJ1-1): DVKVTQSSRYLVKRTGEKVFLECVQDMDHENMFWYRQDPGLGLRLIYFSYDVKMKEKGDIPEGYSVSREKKERFSLILESASTNQTSMYLCASSFSLLTEAFFGQGTRLTVV.

The chain recombines TRBV10-3 with TRBJ1-5; perhaps TRBD1 as D (5 bases). CDR1 is ENHRY and CDR2 is SYGVKD in the germline V gene. Trimming took off 6 bases at V and 10 bases at J, with 19 bases between the two ends. The CDR3 is made up of 14 amino acids. Here the CDR3 DNA reads TGTGCCATCAGAGATTCTGGGGGGAGGGGTCCCCAGCATTTT. Its translation is CAIRDSGGRGPQHF.

The rearrangement uses TRBV14 and TRBJ2-5, with D tentatively TRBD1 (6 bases). The CDR3 has 13 amino acids. V lost 0 bases, J lost 9 bases, and 11 bases lay in between. Germline V gene sequence: CDR1 SGHDN, CDR2 FVKESK. The CDR3 region is CASSQENRVAQYF. Written as DNA, the CDR3 is TGTGCCAGCAGCCAAGAGAACAGGGTGGCCCAGTACTTC.

This clone has just one count. The V and J genes are TRBV7-9 and TRBJ2-7; TRBD2 might be the D (5 bases). The V gene lost 3 bases and the J gene lost 7 bases, with 16 bases spanning the gap. Germline-derived CDR1 and CDR2 are SEHNR and FQNEAQ (reference sequence). The CDR3 contains 14 residues. Here the CDR3 reads CASSLVGSDLEQYV. CDR3 DNA: TGTGCCAGCAGCTTGGTAGGGAGTGATCTGGAGCAGTACGTC.

The rearrangement joins TRBV2 to TRBJ1-5; no definite D call. V dropped 7 bases and J dropped 0 bases, with 10 bases sitting between them. The CDR3 has 14 residues. Germline CDR1 reads SNHLY; CDR2 reads FYNNEI. The CDR3 reads CASMTGFSNQPQHF. The DNA for the CDR3 is TGTGCCAGCATGACGGGTTTTAGCAATCAGCCCCAGCATTTT.

The chain couples TRBV25-1 to TRBJ1-4; D uncertain. Per germline, CDR1 MGHDK and CDR2 SYGVNS. This CDR3 is built from 16 residues. Trimming removed 2 bases at V and 2 bases at J, with 12 bases between. CDR3 residues: CASSEPRGNTNEKLFF. The CDR3 DNA follows: TGTGCCAGCAGTGAACCCCGGGGTAACACTAATGAAAAACTGTTTTTT.

The V gene is TRBV5-6, the J gene TRBJ1-5; D gene unclear. Between the trimmed V and J ends, which lost 0 bases and 6 bases, there was a span of 7 bases. The germline V gene encodes CDR1 SGHDT and CDR2 YYEEEE. CDR3 length: 13 residues. The CDR3 sequence is CASSLETGQPQHF. In nucleotides, the CDR3 is TGTGCCAGCAGCTTGGAAACGGGTCAGCCCCAGCATTTT.

The chain uses TRBV7-6 and TRBJ2-3, with 9 bases aligning to TRBD2. Germline assignment: CDR1 SGHVS and CDR2 FNYEAQ. The CDR3 is 14 residues long. V trimming: 2 bases; J trimming: 14 bases; junction bases outside the gene matches: 11. The CDR3 region has the DNA TGTGCCAGCAGCTTACGGCTAGCGGGGAAAGAGACGTATTTT. Translating gives CASSLRLAGKETYF.

The chain joins TRBV6-2 or TRBV6-3 to TRBJ1-5, with D perhaps matching TRBD1 (5 bases). V was cut by 4 bases and J by 8 bases, with 18 bases left in between. The length of the CDR3 is 15 residues. CDR1 MNHEY and CDR2 SVGEGT come from the germline V gene. In DNA form, the CDR3 reads TGTGCCAGCAGTTCTCCAAGACAGCAAAGCGAGCCCCAGCATTTT. Its translation: CASSSPRQQSEPQHF.

The J gene is TRBJ2-1, the V gene TRBV5-1; 9 bases agree with TRBD2. CDR1 SGHRS and CDR2 YFSETQ come from the germline V gene. V lost 3 bases and J lost 7; bases outside the gene matches: 11. This CDR3 comprises 16 residues. CDR3 in DNA: TGCGCCAGCAGCTACCTGGCGGGGGGGCCTTCTAATGAGCAGTTCTTC. This codes for CASSYLAGGPSNEQFF.

There are many counts of this clone. The J gene is TRBJ2-5, the V gene TRBV7-3; tentatively, D is TRBD1 (6 bases). V was pared by 5 bases and J by 5 bases, with 18 bases between. This CDR3 is built from 15 residues. CDR1 is SGHTA and CDR2 is FQGTGA in the germline V gene. Written as DNA, the CDR3 is TGTGCCAGCAGCGAATCCGGGACATCGGGGGAGACCCAGTACTTC. It yields the protein CASSESGTSGETQYF.

J is TRBJ1-2 and V is TRBV7-9, with a weak D call TRBD1 (5 bases). The V gene's germline CDR1 is SEHNR and CDR2 FQNEAQ (reference sequence). The CDR3 runs 15 residues. Trimming cost V 1 base and J 2 bases, with 11 bases left between them. CDR3 sequence: CASSLGGRINYGYTF. The CDR3, as DNA: TGTGCCAGCAGCTTAGGGGGCAGGATCAACTATGGCTACACCTTC.

This chain uses TRBV28 with TRBJ1-5, with 12 bases fitting TRBD1. This CDR3 is built from 16 residues. Trimming removed 5 bases from V and 5 bases from J; junction bases left unmatched: 7. CDR1 and CDR2 from the germline V gene are MDHEN and SYDVKM. The CDR3 sequence is CASSGGTGGRDQPQHF. The CDR3, as DNA: TGTGCCAGCAGTGGGGGGACAGGGGGCCGGGATCAGCCCCAGCATTTT. The variable domain in full, with the rest retrieved from reference TRBV28 and TRBJ1-5, is DVKVTQSSRYLVKRTGEKVFLECVQDMDHENMFWYRQDPGLGLRLIYFSYDVKMKEKGDIPEGYSVSREKKERFSLILESASTNQTSMYLCASSGGTGGRDQPQHFGDGTRLSIL.

V is TRBV6-5 and J is TRBJ2-1, with 7 nucleotides matching TRBD2. This CDR3 contains 13 residues. From germline, CDR1 is MNHEY and CDR2 SVGAGI. J lost 4 bases, V lost 6 bases, and 3 bases had no gene match. CDR3 sequence reads: CASSGGRYNEQFF. The CDR3 bases are TGTGCCAGCAGCGGGGGGAGGTACAATGAGCAGTTCTTC.

The chain carries TRBV30 and TRBJ1-2; weak D call: TRBD1 (5 bases). In germline, CDR1 is GTSNPN, CDR2 SVGIG (reference sequence). The V and J ends lost 0 bases and 8 bases respectively, with 10 bases between them. The CDR3 consists of 12 residues. The CDR3 is CAWSVRRDGYTF. The DNA for the CDR3 is TGTGCCTGGAGTGTACGGAGGGACGGCTACACCTTC.

V and J are TRBV4-1 and TRBJ1-4, with 9 bases that match TRBD1. CDR1 is MGHRA, CDR2 YSYEKL, per germline. The CDR3 covers 17 residues. The V gene end was trimmed by 2 bases and the J gene end by 4 bases; junction bases not matched to a gene: 8. The DNA of the CDR3 is TGCGCCAGCAGCCAACTACGACTGGGACAGGGTAATGAAAAACTGTTTTTT. This encodes CASSQLRLGQGNEKLFF.

The chain employs TRBV6-2 or TRBV6-3 and TRBJ1-2; 9 nucleotides line up with TRBD1. The CDR3 has 15 residues. With 2 bases clipped from V and 7 bases from J, the junction kept 8 bases outside the gene matches. CDR1 is MNHEY, CDR2 SVGEGT, per germline. CDR3 nucleotides: TGTGCCAGCAGTTACGCCGGGACAGGGCTTATTGGCTACACCTTC. It codes for CASSYAGTGLIGYTF.

As to this clone: Other DNA sequences in the sample encode the same CDR3. V is TRBV19 and J is TRBJ1-6; no definite D call. Trimming took off 3 bases at V and 0 bases at J, with 12 bases between the two ends. Germline-derived CDR1 and CDR2 are LNHDA and SQIVND (reference sequence). This CDR3 contains 17 residues. This chain's CDR3 is CASSIYRLSSYNSPLHF. The CDR3 DNA follows: TGTGCCAGTAGTATTTATCGACTGAGCTCCTATAATTCACCCCTCCACTTT.

The chain combines TRBV27 with TRBJ1-5; 10 positions match TRBD1. After removal of 4 bases from V and 4 bases from J, the junction contained 4 bases not matched to a gene. The CDR3 is 15 residues long. Per germline, CDR1 MNHEY and CDR2 SMNVEV (reference sequence). Here the CDR3 DNA reads TGTGCCAGCAGTTCGGACAGGGGGTTTAATCAGCCCCAGCATTTT. This translates into CASSSDRGFNQPQHF.